This T cell receptor (beta chain) was retrieved from a study of regulatory T cells in long-lasting Graves disease. This sample's time point: persistent/refractory GD, antithyroid drugs over 5 years with positive TRAb. Isolated PBMC RNA provided the starting material for the TCR library. Arm-PCR of CDR3 regions with iRepertoire HTBI primers generated TCR beta libraries. TCRdb passed the multiplex PCR reads through MiXCR, listing each CDR3 protein once. The sample shows roughly 500,000 distinct CDR3 sequences, 20% of them seen only once. A word on this clonotype: This sequence may be a read error, since a much larger clone differs from it by one base.

The V gene's germline CDR1 is SGHRS and CDR2 YFSETQ. The V and J ends lost 2 bases and 4 bases, in that order; junction bases with no gene match: 7. CDR3 size: 16 residues. Sequenced here: peripheral blood mononuclear cells (PBMCs), sampled when the disease was refractory, from a patient treated with antithyroid drugs. This TCR derives from a female donor with Graves disease. This sequence joins TRBV5-1 and TRBJ2-7, with 12 bases that match TRBD2. CDR3 coding DNA: TGCGCCAGCAGCTTTTTACCGACTAGCGGGGGTTACGAGCAGTACTTC. Its translation is CASSFLPTSGGYEQYF.